These T cell receptor beta chains were read from a single sample in a study of CD8+ T cells in alopecia areata. Libraries were prepared by immunoSEQ multiplex PCR; TCRdb keeps only in-frame clonotypes and omits some of them. The sample lists about 150,000 clones; around 50% were seen once. This material consisted of CD4+ T cells sorted from blood, taken at week 0. All receptors derive from a human donor with alopecia areata. Both conserved end residues are part of each CDR3. Each record gives: J gene, D gene, V gene, clone size, CDR3 DNA, CDR3 protein. A D gene is named only where the DNA matches it firmly. Only part of the rows carry a size: once, few, many, or a class if the clone is expanded.

>TRBJ2-4|-|TRBV29-1|few
TGCAGCGTTAGTGGTTTGGACATTCAGTACTTC
CSVSGLDIQYF
>TRBJ2-7|TRBD1|TRBV27|-
TGTGCCAGCAGTCCTCAATCCGACAGGGGGGAGGGCTACGAGCAGTACTTC
CASSPQSDRGEGYEQYF
>TRBJ2-7|TRBD1|TRBV30|-
TGTGCCTGGAGCGCGGGACAGGGGAATTACGAGCAGTACTTC
CAWSAGQGNYEQYF
>TRBJ2-7|-|TRBV10-3|few
TGTGCCATCAGTGAGCGGTACGAGCAGTACTTC
CAISERYEQYF
>TRBJ2-5|-|TRBV6-5|-
TGTGCCACCCTACAGCTATACCAAGAGACCCAGTACTTC
CATLQLYQETQYF
>TRBJ1-5|-|TRBV30|-
TGTGCCTGGAGTGTACTGGAGAATCAGCCCCAGCATTTT
CAWSVLENQPQHF
>TRBJ1-1|-|TRBV11-2|few
TGTGCCAGCAGCTCAATTAGGGGCCAACGCACTGAAGCTTTCTTT
CASSSIRGQRTEAFF
>TRBJ2-1|TRBD1|TRBV5-1|-
TGCGCCAGCAGCTTGGCCGGGGACAGCTCCTACAATGAGCAGTTCTTC
CASSLAGDSSYNEQFF
>TRBJ2-5|-|TRBV20-1|once
TGCAGTGCTAGAGATCGCGAGGCCCAGTACTTC
CSARDREAQYF
>TRBJ1-5|-|TRBV4-3|-
TGCGCCAGCAGCCCGGCCACTTCTAGCAATCAGCCCCAGCATTTT
CASSPATSSNQPQHF
>TRBJ1-4|-|TRBV7-2|few
TGTGCCAGCAGCCGGAGCCGGAGCGGTGAAAAACTGTTTTTT
CASSRSRSGEKLFF
>TRBJ1-1|-|TRBV13|-
TGTGCCAGCAGCTTATCCGTCAGAGAAGCTTTCTTT
CASSLSVREAFF
>TRBJ2-3|TRBD2|TRBV4-1|-
TGCGCCAGCAGCCAGGCTGGACTAGCGGGGGGCACAGATACGCAGTATTTT
CASSQAGLAGGTDTQYF
>TRBJ1-2|-|TRBV5-1|-
TGCGCCAGCAGCCCGGACGGGTCTAACTATGGCTACACCTTC
CASSPDGSNYGYTF
>TRBJ2-3|-|TRBV30|-
TGTGCCTGGGAAGGAGGCACAGATACGCAGTATTTT
CAWEGGTDTQYF
>TRBJ2-2|-|TRBV2|-
TGTGCCACAAACCAACAGGGACCCGGGGAGCTGTTTTTT
CATNQQGPGELFF
>TRBJ2-5|-|TRBV4-1|-
TGCGCCAGCAGCCAAGGACCCCCCCGATCAGGGTCGGTGGAGACCCAGTACTTC
CASSQGPPRSGSVETQYF
>TRBJ2-1|-|TRBV4-3|-
TGCGCCAGCAGCGGGAGCCCCCATGAAAATGAGCAGTTCTTC
CASSGSPHENEQFF
>TRBJ2-3|-|TRBV6-1|-
TGTGCCAGCAACCAATTTAGCGGTAGCACAGATACGCAGTATTTT
CASNQFSGSTDTQYF
>TRBJ1-2|-|TRBV7-9|-
TGTGCCAGCAGCCTGGAGGGAGGGTACTATGGCTACACCTTC
CASSLEGGYYGYTF
>TRBJ1-1|-|TRBV25-1|-
TGTGCCAGCAGTCAAGCGTCCACTGAAGCTTTCTTT
CASSQASTEAFF
>TRBJ1-2|-|TRBV29-1|-
TGCAGCGTCGCTCCATTTGGGGGGGCCCCCTATGGCTACACCTTC
CSVAPFGGAPYGYTF
>TRBJ2-2|-|TRBV2|-
TGTGCCAGCAGTGTCTTATTGGGCACCGGGGAGCTGTTTTTT
CASSVLLGTGELFF
>TRBJ2-7|TRBD1|TRBV7-2|few
TGTGCCAGCAGCCCCCGGACAGGGCCCTACGAGCAGTACTTC
CASSPRTGPYEQYF
>TRBJ2-6|-|TRBV29-1|-
TGCAGCGCCGTCAGTGGGGCCAACGTCCTGACTTTC
CSAVSGANVLTF
>TRBJ1-2|TRBD1|TRBV4-1|-
TGCGCCAGCAGCACTCGACAGGGGTCCTATGGCTACACCTTC
CASSTRQGSYGYTF
>TRBJ2-6|TRBD1|TRBV11-2|few
TGTGCCAGCAGCGCCTACAGGGGTCGGGTATCTGGGGCCAACGTCCTGACTTTC
CASSAYRGRVSGANVLTF
>TRBJ1-5|-|TRBV30|-
TGTGCCTGGAGTGTAGATCAGCCCCAGCATTTT
CAWSVDQPQHF
>TRBJ2-1|-|TRBV10-3|few
TGTGCCATCGGGGGAGATACCTACAATGAGCAGTTCTTC
CAIGGDTYNEQFF
>TRBJ2-3|-|TRBV7-2|-
TGTGCCAGCAGCTTAGTGGCGGGACACGTGACAGATACGCAGTATTTT
CASSLVAGHVTDTQYF
>TRBJ2-3|TRBD1|TRBV27|few
TGTGCCAGCAGTCTCGACAGGGGAGAAGATACGCAGTATTTT
CASSLDRGEDTQYF
>TRBJ2-7|TRBD1|TRBV5-1|-
TGCGCCAGCAGCTCAGGACAGGGAACTAACGAGCAGTACTTC
CASSSGQGTNEQYF
>TRBJ2-5|TRBD1|TRBV29-1|-
TGCAGCGGGAGACAGGGGGCTGGGGAGACCCAGTACTTC
CSGRQGAGETQYF
>TRBJ2-1|TRBD1|TRBV9|-
TGTGCCAGCAGCGCCCGGGACAGGGGCGATGAGCAGTTCTTC
CASSARDRGDEQFF
>TRBJ2-7|TRBD2|TRBV2|-
TGTGCCAGCAGGGGAGGGTGGACCTACGAGCAGTACTTC
CASRGGWTYEQYF
>TRBJ2-3|-|TRBV4-3|few
TGCGCCAGCAGCCAAGCCCCCCTATTGGCAGATACGCAGTATTTT
CASSQAPLLADTQYF
>TRBJ1-2|-|TRBV14|few
TGTGCCAGCAGCCAAATGGGGAACTATGGCTACACCTTC
CASSQMGNYGYTF
>TRBJ2-1|-|TRBV7-8|-
TGTGCCAGCAGCACTGCCGGGTCCTCAAGGGGTAATGAGCAGTTCTTC
CASSTAGSSRGNEQFF
>TRBJ2-7|-|TRBV7-2|-
TGTGCCAGCAGCTTAGGGACAGCCTCCTACGAGCAGTACTTC
CASSLGTASYEQYF
>TRBJ1-1|-|TRBV6-1|-
TGTGCCAGCAGTGCTGTAGGGAGGACTGAAGCTTTCTTT
CASSAVGRTEAFF
>TRBJ2-1|-|TRBV13|few
TGTGCCAGCAGCAGTAAGCGCATCCACAACAATGAGCAGTTCTTC
CASSSKRIHNNEQFF
>TRBJ2-3|TRBD2|TRBV18|-
TGTGCCAGCTCACGCCTAAGCGGGGGAGCTAGCACAGATACGCAGTATTTT
CASSRLSGGASTDTQYF
>TRBJ2-7|TRBD1|TRBV4-3|-
TGCGCCAGCAGCCAGGGGGATAGGACAGGGGGCTTCCACGAGCAGTACTTC
CASSQGDRTGGFHEQYF
>TRBJ1-5|-|TRBV30|-
TGTGCCTGGAACCGTCAGGGTTATCGCAATCAGCCCCAGCATTTT
CAWNRQGYRNQPQHF
>TRBJ1-1|-|TRBV5-4|-
TGTGCCAGCAGCTTGGAAGGGGATCTGACTGAAGCTTTCTTT
CASSLEGDLTEAFF
>TRBJ2-1|TRBD1|TRBV4-1|-
TGCGCCAGCAGCCAGTTCCGGGACAGCTCCTACAATGAGCAGTTCTTC
CASSQFRDSSYNEQFF
>TRBJ1-1|-|TRBV30|-
TGTGCCTGGAGGCGGGACACCGTGAACACTGAAGCTTTCTTT
CAWRRDTVNTEAFF
>TRBJ1-1|TRBD1|TRBV5-1|-
TGCGCCAGCAGCTCTCAGGGGGGCCCTGAAGCTTTCTTT
CASSSQGGPEAFF
>TRBJ1-4|-|TRBV5-1|-
TGCGCCAGCAGCTTGGATACAAGTAATGAAAAACTGTTTTTT
CASSLDTSNEKLFF
>TRBJ2-1|-|TRBV2|-
TGTGCCAGCACCGAGGGAAACTACAATGAGCAGTTCTTC
CASTEGNYNEQFF
>TRBJ2-5|-|TRBV29-1|-
TGCAGCGGCGGGAAAGAGACCCAGTACTTC
CSGGKETQYF
>TRBJ2-5|-|TRBV30|-
TGTGCCTGGAGTCGGTATCTGGAGGAGACCCAGTACTTC
CAWSRYLEETQYF
>TRBJ1-2|-|TRBV6-6|few
TGTGCCAGCAGTTTGGCAGAGACTAACTATGGCTACACCTTC
CASSLAETNYGYTF
>TRBJ2-2|-|TRBV11-2|few
TGTGCCAGCCGTCCCCCGAACACCGGGGAGCTGTTTTTT
CASRPPNTGELFF
>TRBJ1-1|-|TRBV5-1|-
TGCGCCAGCGCCACGATAGTTAACACTGAAGCTTTCTTT
CASATIVNTEAFF